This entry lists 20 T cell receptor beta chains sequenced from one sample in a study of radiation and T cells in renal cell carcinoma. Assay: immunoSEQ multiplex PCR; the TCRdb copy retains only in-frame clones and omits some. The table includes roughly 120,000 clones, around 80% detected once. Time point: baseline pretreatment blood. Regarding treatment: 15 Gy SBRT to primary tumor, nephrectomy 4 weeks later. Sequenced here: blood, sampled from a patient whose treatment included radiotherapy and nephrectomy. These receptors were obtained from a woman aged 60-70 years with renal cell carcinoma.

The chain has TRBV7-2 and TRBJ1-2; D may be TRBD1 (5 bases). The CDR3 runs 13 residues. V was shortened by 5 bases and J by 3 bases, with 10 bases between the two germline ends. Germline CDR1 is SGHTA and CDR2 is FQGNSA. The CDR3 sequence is CASSPGTDYGYTF. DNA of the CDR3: TGTGCCAGCAGCCCCGGGACGGACTATGGCTACACCTTC.

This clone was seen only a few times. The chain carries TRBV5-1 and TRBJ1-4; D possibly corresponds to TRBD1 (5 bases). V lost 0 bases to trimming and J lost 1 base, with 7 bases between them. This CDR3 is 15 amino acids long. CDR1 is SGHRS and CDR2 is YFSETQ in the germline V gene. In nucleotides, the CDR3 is TGCGCCAGCAGCTTGGACAGGAAAACTAATGAAAAACTGTTTTTT. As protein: CASSLDRKTNEKLFF. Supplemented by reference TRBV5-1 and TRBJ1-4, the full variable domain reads KAGVTQTPRYLIKTRGQQVTLSCSPISGHRSVSWYQQTPGQGLQFLFEYFSETQRNKGNFPGRFSGRQFSNSRSEMNVSTLELGDSALYLCASSLDRKTNEKLFFGSGTQLSVL.

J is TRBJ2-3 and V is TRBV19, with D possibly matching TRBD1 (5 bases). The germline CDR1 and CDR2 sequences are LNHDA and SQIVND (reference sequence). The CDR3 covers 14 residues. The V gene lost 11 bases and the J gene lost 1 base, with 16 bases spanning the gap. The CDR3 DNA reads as TGTGCCTCTCAATGGCAGGGTGGCACAGATACGCAGTATTTT. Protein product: CASQWQGGTDTQYF.

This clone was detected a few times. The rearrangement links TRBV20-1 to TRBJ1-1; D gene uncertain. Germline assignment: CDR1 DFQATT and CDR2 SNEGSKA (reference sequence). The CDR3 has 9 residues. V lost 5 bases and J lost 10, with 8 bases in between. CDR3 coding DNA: TGCAGTGCTCATTGGGGAGCTTTCTTT. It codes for CSAHWGAFF.

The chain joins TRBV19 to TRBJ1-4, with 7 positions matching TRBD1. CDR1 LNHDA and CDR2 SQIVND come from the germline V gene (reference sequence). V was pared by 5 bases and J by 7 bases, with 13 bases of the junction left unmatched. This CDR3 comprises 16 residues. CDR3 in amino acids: CASSPTPGGLLEKLFF. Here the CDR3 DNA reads TGTGCCAGTAGTCCGACCCCAGGGGGTCTACTTGAAAAACTGTTTTTT.

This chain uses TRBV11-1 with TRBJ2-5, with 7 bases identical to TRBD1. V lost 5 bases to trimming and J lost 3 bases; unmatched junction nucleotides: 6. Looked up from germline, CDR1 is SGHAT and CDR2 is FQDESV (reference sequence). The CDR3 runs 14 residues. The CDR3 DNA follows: TGTGCCAGCAGCCCCCGACAGGGCGAAGAGACCCAGTACTTC. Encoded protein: CASSPRQGEETQYF. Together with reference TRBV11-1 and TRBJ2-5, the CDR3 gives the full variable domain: EAEVAQSPRYKITEKSQAVAFWCDPISGHATLYWYRQILGQGPELLVQFQDESVVDDSQLPKDRFSAERLKGVDSTLKIQPAELGDSAMYLCASSPRQGEETQYFGPGTRLLVL.

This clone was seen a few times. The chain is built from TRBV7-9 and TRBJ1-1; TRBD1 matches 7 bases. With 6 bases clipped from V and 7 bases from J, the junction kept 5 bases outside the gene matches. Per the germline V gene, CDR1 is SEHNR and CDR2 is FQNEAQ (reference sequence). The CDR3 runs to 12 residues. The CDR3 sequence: CASSRDRLEAFF. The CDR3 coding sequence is TGTGCCAGCAGTCGGGACAGACTTGAAGCTTTCTTT.

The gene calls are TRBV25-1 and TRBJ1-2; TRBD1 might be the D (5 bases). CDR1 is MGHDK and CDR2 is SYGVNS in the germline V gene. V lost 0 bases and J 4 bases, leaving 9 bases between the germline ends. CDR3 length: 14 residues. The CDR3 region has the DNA TGTGCCAGCAGTGAATATGGGGGTTTCTATGGCTACACCTTC. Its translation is CASSEYGGFYGYTF.

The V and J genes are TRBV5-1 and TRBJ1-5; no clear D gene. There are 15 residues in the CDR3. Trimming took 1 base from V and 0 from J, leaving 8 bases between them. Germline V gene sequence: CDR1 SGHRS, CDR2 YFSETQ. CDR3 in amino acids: CASSLTGNSNQPQHF. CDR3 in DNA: TGCGCCAGCAGCTTGACGGGAAATAGCAATCAGCCCCAGCATTTT.

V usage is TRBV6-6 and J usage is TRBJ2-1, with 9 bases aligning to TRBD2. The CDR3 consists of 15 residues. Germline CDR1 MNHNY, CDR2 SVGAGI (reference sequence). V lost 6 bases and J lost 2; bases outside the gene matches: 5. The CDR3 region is CASSRLAATYNEQFF. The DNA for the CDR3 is TGTGCCAGCAGCAGACTAGCGGCAACCTACAATGAGCAGTTCTTC.

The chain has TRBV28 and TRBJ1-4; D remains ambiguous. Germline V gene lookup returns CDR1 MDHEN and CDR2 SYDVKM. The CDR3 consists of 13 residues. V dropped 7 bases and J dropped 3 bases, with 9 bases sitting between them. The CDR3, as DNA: TGTGCCAGCACCCGGCGTTCTAATGAAAAACTGTTTTTT. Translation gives CASTRRSNEKLFF.

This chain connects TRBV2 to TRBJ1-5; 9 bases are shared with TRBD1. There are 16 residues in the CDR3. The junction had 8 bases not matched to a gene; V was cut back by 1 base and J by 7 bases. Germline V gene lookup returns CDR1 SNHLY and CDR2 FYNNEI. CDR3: CASSEGNRGPGQPQHF. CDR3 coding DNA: TGTGCCAGCAGTGAAGGGAACAGGGGGCCGGGACAGCCCCAGCATTTT.

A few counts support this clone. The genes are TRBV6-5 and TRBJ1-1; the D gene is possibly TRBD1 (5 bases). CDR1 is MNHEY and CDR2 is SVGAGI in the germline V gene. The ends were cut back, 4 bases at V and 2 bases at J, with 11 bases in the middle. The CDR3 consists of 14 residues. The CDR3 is CASSSSGHNTEAFF. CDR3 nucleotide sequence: TGTGCCAGCAGTTCGTCAGGGCATAACACTGAAGCTTTCTTT.

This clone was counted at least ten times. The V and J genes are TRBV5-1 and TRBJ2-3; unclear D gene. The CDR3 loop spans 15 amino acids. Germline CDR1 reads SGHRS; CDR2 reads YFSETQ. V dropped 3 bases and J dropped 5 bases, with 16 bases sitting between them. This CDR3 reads CASSSFLGKGDTQYF. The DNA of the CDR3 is TGCGCCAGCAGCTCGTTCTTGGGGAAGGGAGATACGCAGTATTTT.

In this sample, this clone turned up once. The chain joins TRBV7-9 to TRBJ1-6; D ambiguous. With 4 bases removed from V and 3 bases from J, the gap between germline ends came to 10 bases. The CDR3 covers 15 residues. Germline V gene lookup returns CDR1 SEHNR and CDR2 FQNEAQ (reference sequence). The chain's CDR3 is CASSSARGYNSPLHF. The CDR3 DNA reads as TGTGCCAGCAGCTCGGCTCGGGGCTATAATTCACCCCTCCACTTT.

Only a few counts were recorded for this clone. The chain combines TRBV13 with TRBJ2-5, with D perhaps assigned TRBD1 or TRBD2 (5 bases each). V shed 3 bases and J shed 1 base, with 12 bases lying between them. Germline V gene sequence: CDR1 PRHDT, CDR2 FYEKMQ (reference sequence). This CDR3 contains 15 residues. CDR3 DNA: TGTGCCAGCAGCTTGGGGCGGAGGTTCCAAGAGACCCAGTACTTC. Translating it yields CASSLGRRFQETQYF.

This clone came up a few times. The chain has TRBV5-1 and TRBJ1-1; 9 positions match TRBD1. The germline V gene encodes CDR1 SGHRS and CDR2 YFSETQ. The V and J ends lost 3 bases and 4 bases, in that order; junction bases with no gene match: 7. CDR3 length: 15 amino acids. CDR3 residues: CASSSRTGGGTEAFF. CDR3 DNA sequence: TGCGCCAGCAGCTCGAGAACAGGGGGCGGCACTGAAGCTTTCTTT.

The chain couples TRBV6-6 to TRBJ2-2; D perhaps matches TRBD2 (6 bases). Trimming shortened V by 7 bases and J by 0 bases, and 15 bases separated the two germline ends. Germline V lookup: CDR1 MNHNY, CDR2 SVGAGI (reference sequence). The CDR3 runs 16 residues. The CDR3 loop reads CASNIPWGANTGELFF. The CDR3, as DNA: TGTGCCAGCAACATCCCCTGGGGGGCGAACACCGGGGAGCTGTTTTTT.

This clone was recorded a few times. The CDR3 sequence is CASSLGQGEDGYTF. The CDR3 coding sequence is TGTGCCAGCAGCTTGGGACAGGGAGAGGATGGCTACACCTTC. The chain couples TRBV7-9 to TRBJ1-2, with 9 bases lining up with TRBD1. The germline gives CDR1 SEHNR, CDR2 FQNEAQ (reference sequence). With 3 bases clipped from V and 6 bases from J, the junction kept 5 bases outside the gene matches. The CDR3 has 14 residues. Full variable domain (outside the CDR3, taken from reference TRBV7-9 and TRBJ1-2): DTGVSQNPRHKITKRGQNVTFRCDPISEHNRLYWYRQTLGQGPEFLTYFQNEAQLEKSRLLSDRFSAERPKGSFSTLEIQRTEQGDSAMYLCASSLGQGEDGYTFGSGTRLTVV.

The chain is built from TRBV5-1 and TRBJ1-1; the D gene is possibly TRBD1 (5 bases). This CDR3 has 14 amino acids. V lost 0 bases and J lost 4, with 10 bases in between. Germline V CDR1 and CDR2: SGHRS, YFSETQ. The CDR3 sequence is CASSLDGGATEAFF. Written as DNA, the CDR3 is TGCGCCAGCAGCTTGGATGGGGGAGCCACTGAAGCTTTCTTT.